The 8 T cell receptor beta chains below were found in one sample sequenced in a study of blood T cell repertoires in COVID-19. The repertoire was sequenced with immunoSEQ multiplex PCR; TCRdb's copy has only in-frame clones and lacks some. The sample contains about 150,000 clones, 75% to 90% of which appear only once. Sequencing input: peripheral blood. These receptors originate from a man older than 75 with acute or convalescent COVID-19.

The chain couples TRBV5-1 to TRBJ1-2, with a possible D match to TRBD1 (5 bases). Trimming took 3 bases from V and 0 from J, leaving 15 bases between them. Germline CDR1 SGHRS, CDR2 YFSETQ. This CDR3 is 16 amino acids long. CDR3 DNA: TGCGCCAGCAGCTACCCGGACACGGCGACTAACTATGGCTACACCTTC. Translation gives CASSYPDTATNYGYTF. The full variable domain, completed using reference TRBV5-1 and TRBJ1-2, is KAGVTQTPRYLIKTRGQQVTLSCSPISGHRSVSWYQQTPGQGLQFLFEYFSETQRNKGNFPGRFSGRQFSNSRSEMNVSTLELGDSALYLCASSYPDTATNYGYTFGSGTRLTVV.

The rearrangement joins TRBV3-1 (or the pseudogene TRBV3-2) to TRBJ2-1; TRBD2 is a possible D gene (5 bases). The length of the CDR3 is 15 residues. The V end lost 3 bases, the J end lost 12 bases, and 21 bases lay between the germline ends. Germline V gene data show CDR1 as LGHDT and CDR2 as YNNKEL (reference sequence). Here the CDR3 DNA reads TGTGCCAGCAGCCACAACCTACGGACGAACCGGGGGCAGTTCTTC. Residues: CASSHNLRTNRGQFF.

J is TRBJ1-3 and V is TRBV7-9; D might be TRBD1 (5 bases). This CDR3 is built from 16 residues. Trimming took 0 bases from V and 2 from J, leaving 11 bases between them. Germline assignment: CDR1 SEHNR and CDR2 FQNEAQ (reference sequence). The CDR3 sequence: CASSLAEAGPGNTIYF. For the CDR3, the DNA is TGTGCCAGCAGCTTAGCCGAAGCGGGGCCTGGAAACACCATATATTTT.

The rearrangement links TRBV6-5 to TRBJ1-1; tentative D call: TRBD1 (5 bases). CDR3 length equals 15 residues. Trimming pared 5 bases from V and 1 base from J, leaving 14 bases between. In germline, CDR1 is MNHEY, CDR2 SVGAGI. The CDR3 spells CASSPRTRGNTEAFF. The CDR3 DNA is TGTGCCAGCAGTCCACGGACAAGGGGGAACACTGAAGCTTTCTTT.

The chain couples TRBV4-1 to TRBJ1-5, with 8 bases that match TRBD1. The CDR3 contains 16 residues. The trim removed 5 bases at V and 5 bases at J, leaving 11 bases unmatched. Germline-derived CDR1 and CDR2 are MGHRA and YSYEKL. CDR3: CASSYKPGQVDQPQHF. In DNA, the CDR3 is TGCGCCAGCAGCTATAAGCCGGGACAGGTGGATCAGCCCCAGCATTTT.

J is TRBJ1-3 and V is TRBV18; no reliable D call. This CDR3 has 13 amino acids. Trimming took off 0 bases at V and 9 bases at J, with 9 bases between the two ends. CDR1 and CDR2 from the germline V gene are KGHSH and LQKENI. The CDR3 nucleotides are TGTGCCAGCTCACCACCGGGAGTTTCCACCATATATTTT. Encoded protein: CASSPPGVSTIYF.

In the case of this clone: Other nucleotide sequences from this sample produce the same CDR3. V usage is TRBV5-1 and J usage is TRBJ1-1; 7 nucleotides agree with TRBD1. V lost 0 bases to trimming and J lost 7 bases; unmatched junction nucleotides: 3. Germline values: CDR1 SGHRS, CDR2 YFSETQ. The CDR3 spans 13 residues. The CDR3 protein is CASSLGQGIEAFF. DNA of the CDR3: TGCGCCAGCAGCTTGGGACAGGGAATTGAAGCTTTCTTT. Full variable domain (missing parts from reference TRBV5-1 and TRBJ1-1): KAGVTQTPRYLIKTRGQQVTLSCSPISGHRSVSWYQQTPGQGLQFLFEYFSETQRNKGNFPGRFSGRQFSNSRSEMNVSTLELGDSALYLCASSLGQGIEAFFGQGTRLTVV.

This clone was observed a handful of times. At the DNA level, this CDR3 is encoded by other sequences in the same sample as well. The chain uses TRBV5-1 and TRBJ1-6; D remains ambiguous. There are 15 residues in the CDR3. V was clipped by 1 base and J by 13 bases, with 18 bases between them. CDR1 is SGHRS and CDR2 is YFSETQ in the germline V gene. CDR3 nucleotide sequence: TGCGCCAGCAGCTTGAAAGGTCAAGGAGGGTCTCCCCTCCACTTT. Translating gives CASSLKGQGGSPLHF.